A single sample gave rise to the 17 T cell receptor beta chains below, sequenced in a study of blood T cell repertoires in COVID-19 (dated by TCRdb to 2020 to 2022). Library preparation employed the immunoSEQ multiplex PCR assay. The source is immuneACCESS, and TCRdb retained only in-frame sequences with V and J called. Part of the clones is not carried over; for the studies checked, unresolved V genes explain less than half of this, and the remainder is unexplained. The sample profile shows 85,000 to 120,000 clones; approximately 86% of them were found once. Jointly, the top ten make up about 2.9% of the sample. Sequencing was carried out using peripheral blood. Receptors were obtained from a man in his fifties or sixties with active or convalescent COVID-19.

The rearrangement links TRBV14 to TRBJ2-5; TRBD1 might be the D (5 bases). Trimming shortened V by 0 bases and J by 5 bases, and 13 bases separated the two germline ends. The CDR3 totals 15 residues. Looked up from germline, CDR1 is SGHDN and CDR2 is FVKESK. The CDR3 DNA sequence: TGTGCCAGCAGCCAAGACCTGGGGCCAGGGGAGACCCAGTACTTC. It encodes CASSQDLGPGETQYF.

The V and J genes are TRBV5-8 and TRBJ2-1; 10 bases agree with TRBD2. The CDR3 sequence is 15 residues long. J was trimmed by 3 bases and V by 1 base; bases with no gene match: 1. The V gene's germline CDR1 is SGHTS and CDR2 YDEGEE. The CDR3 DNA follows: TGTGCCAGCAGCTTGCTAGCGGGGGACTACAATGAGCAGTTCTTC. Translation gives CASSLLAGDYNEQFF. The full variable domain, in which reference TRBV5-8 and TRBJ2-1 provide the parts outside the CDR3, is EAGVTQSPTHLIKTRGQQATLRCSPISGHTSVYWYQQALGLGLQFLLWYDEGEERNRGNFPPRFSGRQFPNYSSELNVNALELEDSALYLCASSLLAGDYNEQFFGPGTRLTVL.

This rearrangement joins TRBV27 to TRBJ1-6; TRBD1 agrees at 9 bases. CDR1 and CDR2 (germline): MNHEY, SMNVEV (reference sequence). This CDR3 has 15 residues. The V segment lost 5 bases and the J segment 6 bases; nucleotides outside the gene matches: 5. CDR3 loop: CASSLRTGANSPLHF. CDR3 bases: TGTGCCAGCAGTCTGAGGACAGGGGCTAATTCACCCCTCCACTTT.

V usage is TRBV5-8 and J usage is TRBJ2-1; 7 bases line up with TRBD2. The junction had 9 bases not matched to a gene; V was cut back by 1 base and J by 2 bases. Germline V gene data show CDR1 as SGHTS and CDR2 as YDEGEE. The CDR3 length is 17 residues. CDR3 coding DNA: TGTGCCAGCAGCTTGCCCCTAGGGCGGGGGACCTACAATGAGCAGTTCTTC. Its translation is CASSLPLGRGTYNEQFF. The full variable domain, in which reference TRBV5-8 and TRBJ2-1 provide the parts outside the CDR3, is EAGVTQSPTHLIKTRGQQATLRCSPISGHTSVYWYQQALGLGLQFLLWYDEGEERNRGNFPPRFSGRQFPNYSSELNVNALELEDSALYLCASSLPLGRGTYNEQFFGPGTRLTVL.

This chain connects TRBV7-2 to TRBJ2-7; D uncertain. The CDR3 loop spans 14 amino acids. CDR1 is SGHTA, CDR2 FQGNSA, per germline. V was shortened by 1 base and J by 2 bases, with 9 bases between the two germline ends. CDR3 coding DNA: TGTGCCAGCAGCTTAGGGCAGGCCCCCTACGAGCAGTACTTC. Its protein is CASSLGQAPYEQYF.

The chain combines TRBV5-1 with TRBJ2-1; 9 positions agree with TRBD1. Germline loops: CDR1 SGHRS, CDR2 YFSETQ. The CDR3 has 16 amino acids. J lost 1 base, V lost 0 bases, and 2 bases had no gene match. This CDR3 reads CASSLADRGSYNEQFF. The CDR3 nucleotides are TGCGCCAGCAGCTTGGCCGACAGGGGGTCCTACAATGAGCAGTTCTTC. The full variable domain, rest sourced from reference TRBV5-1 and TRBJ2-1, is KAGVTQTPRYLIKTRGQQVTLSCSPISGHRSVSWYQQTPGQGLQFLFEYFSETQRNKGNFPGRFSGRQFSNSRSEMNVSTLELGDSALYLCASSLADRGSYNEQFFGPGTRLTVL.

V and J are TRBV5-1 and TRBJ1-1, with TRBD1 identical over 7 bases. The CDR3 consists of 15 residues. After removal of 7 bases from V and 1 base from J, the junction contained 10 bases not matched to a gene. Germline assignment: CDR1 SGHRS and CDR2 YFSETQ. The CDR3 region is CASRLTGTANTEAFF. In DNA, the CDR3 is TGCGCCAGCCGCCTGACAGGGACAGCGAACACTGAAGCTTTCTTT.

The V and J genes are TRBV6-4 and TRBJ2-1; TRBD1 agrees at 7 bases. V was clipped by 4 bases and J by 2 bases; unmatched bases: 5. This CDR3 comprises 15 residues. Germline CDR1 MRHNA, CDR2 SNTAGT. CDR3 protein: CASSVTGVPYNEQFF. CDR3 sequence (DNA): TGTGCCAGCAGTGTAACAGGGGTCCCCTACAATGAGCAGTTCTTC.

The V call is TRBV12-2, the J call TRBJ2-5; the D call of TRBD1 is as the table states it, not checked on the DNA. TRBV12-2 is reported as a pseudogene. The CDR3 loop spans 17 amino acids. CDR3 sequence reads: CASRSTPQGASGETQYF. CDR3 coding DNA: TGTGCAAGTCGCTCCACCCCACAGGGGGCGTCTGGTGAGACCCAGTACTTC.

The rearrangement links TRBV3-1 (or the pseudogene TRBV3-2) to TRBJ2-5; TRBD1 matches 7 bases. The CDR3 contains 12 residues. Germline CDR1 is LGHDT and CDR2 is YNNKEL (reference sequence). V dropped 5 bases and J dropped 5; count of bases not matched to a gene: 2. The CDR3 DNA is TGTGCCAGCAGCTTGACAGGGGAGACCCAGTACTTC. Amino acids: CASSLTGETQYF.

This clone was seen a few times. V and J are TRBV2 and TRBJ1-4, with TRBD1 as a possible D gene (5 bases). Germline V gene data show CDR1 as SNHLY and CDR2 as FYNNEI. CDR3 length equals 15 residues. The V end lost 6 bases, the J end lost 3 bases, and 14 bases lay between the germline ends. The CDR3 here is CASSFRRAANEKLFF. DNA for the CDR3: TGTGCCAGCAGCTTCCGCAGGGCTGCTAATGAAAAACTGTTTTTT.

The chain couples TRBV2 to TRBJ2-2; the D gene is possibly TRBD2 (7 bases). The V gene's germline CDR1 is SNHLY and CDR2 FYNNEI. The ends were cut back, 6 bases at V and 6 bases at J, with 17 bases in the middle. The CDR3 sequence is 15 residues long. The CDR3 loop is CASSGGRSYAGELFF. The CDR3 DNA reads TGTGCCAGCAGCGGGGGGCGGTCATATGCCGGGGAGCTGTTTTTT.

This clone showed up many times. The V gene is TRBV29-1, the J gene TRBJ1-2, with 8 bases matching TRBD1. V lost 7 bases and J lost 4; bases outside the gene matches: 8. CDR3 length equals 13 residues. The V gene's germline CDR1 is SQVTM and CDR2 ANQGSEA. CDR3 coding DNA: TGCAGCGCCCGGACAGGGTTGTTCTATGGCTACACCTTC. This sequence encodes CSARTGLFYGYTF.

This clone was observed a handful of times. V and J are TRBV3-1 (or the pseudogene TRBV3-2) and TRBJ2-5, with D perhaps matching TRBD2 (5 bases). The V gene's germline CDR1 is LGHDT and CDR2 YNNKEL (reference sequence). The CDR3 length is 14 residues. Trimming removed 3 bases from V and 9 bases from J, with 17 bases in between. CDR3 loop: CASSQDLGGEAQYF. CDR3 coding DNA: TGTGCCAGCAGCCAGGATTTAGGAGGCGAGGCCCAGTACTTC.

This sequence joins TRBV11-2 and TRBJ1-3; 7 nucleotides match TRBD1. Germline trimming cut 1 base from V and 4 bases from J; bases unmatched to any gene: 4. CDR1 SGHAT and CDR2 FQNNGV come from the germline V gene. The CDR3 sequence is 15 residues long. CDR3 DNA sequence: TGTGCCAGCAGCTTAGGACAGGGAAGAGGAAACACCATATATTTT. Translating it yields CASSLGQGRGNTIYF.

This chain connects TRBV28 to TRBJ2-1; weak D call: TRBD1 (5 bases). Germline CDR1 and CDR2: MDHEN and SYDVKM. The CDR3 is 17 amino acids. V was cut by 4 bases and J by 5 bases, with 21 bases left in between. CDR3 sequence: CASSSLQGPRTDNEQFF. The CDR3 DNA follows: TGTGCCAGCAGTTCGCTCCAGGGCCCCAGGACGGACAATGAGCAGTTCTTC.

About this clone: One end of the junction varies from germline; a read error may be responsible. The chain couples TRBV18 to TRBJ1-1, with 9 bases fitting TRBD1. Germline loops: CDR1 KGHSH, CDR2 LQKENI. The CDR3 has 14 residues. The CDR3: CASSPQGAGTEAFF. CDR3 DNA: TGTGCCAGCTCCCCACAGGGGGCGGGTACTGAAGCTTTCTTT.